These 26 T cell receptor beta chains were all obtained from the same sample, sequenced in a study of shared clonotypes between healthy human individuals. The data were produced by immunoSEQ multiplex PCR, yet TCRdb's version contains in-frame clones alone and is incomplete. The data hold roughly 520,000 clones, with roughly 95% observed a single time. The material sequenced was naive CD4+ T cells sorted from blood. Specified subset: CD45RA+ positively selected. These receptors all come from a woman in her thirties in good health.

The CDR3 loop reads CASSRAAAGVYEQYF. CDR3 coding DNA: TGTGCCAGTAGTAGGGCCGCGGCGGGGGTCTACGAGCAGTACTTC. This chain uses TRBV19 with TRBJ2-7, with 7 bases that match TRBD2. The CDR3 runs to 15 residues. Germline V CDR1 and CDR2: LNHDA, SQIVND (reference sequence). V dropped 4 bases and J dropped 3; count of bases not matched to a gene: 9.

CDR3 loop: CASSYPGTEQETQYF. CDR3 DNA: TGTGCCAGCAGTTACCCGGGGACAGAGCAAGAGACCCAGTACTTC. The chain combines TRBV6-6 with TRBJ2-5; 7 bases agree with TRBD1. The CDR3 length is 15 residues. Looked up from germline, CDR1 is MNHNY and CDR2 is SVGAGI (reference sequence). The trim removed 2 bases at V and 2 bases at J, leaving 5 bases unmatched.

V and J are TRBV27 and TRBJ2-2, with 12 bases fitting TRBD2. Trimming took 5 bases from V and 1 from J; bases not matched to a gene: 2. The CDR3 is 16 residues long. Germline CDR1 is MNHEY and CDR2 is SMNVEV (reference sequence). DNA for the CDR3: TGTGCCAGCAGTCGACTAGCGGGAGAGAACACCGGGGAGCTGTTTTTT. Amino acid sequence: CASSRLAGENTGELFF.

The chain employs TRBV7-9 and TRBJ1-4; D gene ambiguous. This CDR3 is built from 14 residues. Germline V lookup: CDR1 SEHNR, CDR2 FQNEAQ (reference sequence). V shed 1 base and J shed 7 bases, with 10 bases lying between them. CDR3 DNA: TGTGCCAGCAGCTTAGAAATCACCCCTGAAAAACTGTTTTTT. Translation gives CASSLEITPEKLFF.

CDR3 bases: TGTGCCAGCAGCCGGAATAGACAGATAGAAGCTTTCTTT. The encoded protein is CASSRNRQIEAFF. The chain links TRBV7-8 to TRBJ1-1; D might be TRBD1 (5 bases). The CDR3 totals 13 residues. Germline V gives CDR1 SGHVS, CDR2 FQNEAQ. V lost 5 bases, J lost 8 bases, and 15 bases lay in between. The full variable domain, its missing parts supplied by reference TRBV7-8 and TRBJ1-1, is GAGVSQSPRYKVAKRGQDVALRCDPISGHVSLFWYQQALGQGPEFLTYFQNEAQLDKSGLPSDRFFAERPEGSVSTLKIQRTQQEDSAVYLCASSRNRQIEAFFGQGTRLTVV.

The rearrangement links TRBV9 to TRBJ2-3; 10 bases agree with TRBD2. The CDR3 contains 16 residues. With V trimmed by 4 bases and J by 4 bases, 9 bases remained unmatched. Germline CDR1 and CDR2: SGDLS and YYNGEE. CDR3 loop: CASSPWTSGKADTQYF. The CDR3 DNA reads TGTGCCAGCAGCCCCTGGACTAGCGGCAAGGCAGATACGCAGTATTTT.

V usage is TRBV5-1 and J usage is TRBJ2-7; D remains unclear. Germline V gene data show CDR1 as SGHRS and CDR2 as YFSETQ. V lost 5 bases, J lost 5 bases, and 17 bases lay in between. The CDR3 is 14 amino acids. CDR3 DNA sequence: TGCGCCAGCAGTATTGGCGGCCAGTTTAACGAGCAGTACTTC. It is translated as CASSIGGQFNEQYF.

This chain uses TRBV19 with TRBJ2-4; tentatively, D is TRBD1 (6 bases). V was shortened by 7 bases and J by 3 bases, with 13 bases between the two germline ends. This CDR3 has 14 residues. Looked up from germline, CDR1 is LNHDA and CDR2 is SQIVND (reference sequence). The CDR3 DNA follows: TGTGCCAGTACCAGCAGGGGTGACAAAAACATTCAGTACTTC. This codes for CASTSRGDKNIQYF.

The chain has TRBV7-9 and TRBJ2-2; no definite D call. The V gene lost 11 bases and the J gene lost 7 bases, with 11 bases spanning the gap. Germline V gene sequence: CDR1 SEHNR, CDR2 FQNEAQ (reference sequence). The CDR3 covers 11 residues. CDR3 sequence (DNA): TGTGCCTGCGCTTTAAGCGGGGAGCTGTTTTTT. As protein: CACALSGELFF.

The chain employs TRBV2 and TRBJ1-2; TRBD1 matches 8 bases. The V gene end was trimmed by 6 bases and the J gene end by 7 bases; junction bases not matched to a gene: 7. CDR1 is SNHLY and CDR2 is FYNNEI in the germline V gene. CDR3 length equals 13 residues. CDR3 nucleotide sequence: TGTGCCAGCAGCCCGGACAGGGTTAGTGGCTACACCTTC. Amino acid sequence: CASSPDRVSGYTF.

In nucleotides, the CDR3 is TGTGCCAGCAGCAAACAGGGGCCCTCCTACAATGAGCAGTTCTTC. Residues: CASSKQGPSYNEQFF. The chain is built from TRBV7-9 and TRBJ2-1, with TRBD1 matching over 7 bases. J lost 0 bases, V lost 5 bases, and 4 bases had no gene match. There are 15 residues in the CDR3. Germline lookup yields CDR1 SEHNR and CDR2 FQNEAQ (reference sequence).

The chain's CDR3 is CASSQASGTGELFF. For the CDR3, the DNA is TGTGCCAGCAGCCAAGCTAGCGGGACCGGGGAGCTGTTTTTT. This chain connects TRBV4-2 to TRBJ2-2; 8 bases match TRBD2. This CDR3 spans 14 amino acids. Germline CDR1 LGHNA, CDR2 YNFKEQ. After removal of 1 base from V and 5 bases from J, the junction contained 0 bases not matched to a gene.

The chain couples TRBV11-2 to TRBJ1-6, with a weak D call TRBD1 (5 bases). Per the germline V gene, CDR1 is SGHAT and CDR2 is FQNNGV. The CDR3 contains 17 residues. The V end was cut by 7 bases, the J end by 3 bases, with 19 bases between. The CDR3 region is CASTIGVVADYNSPLHF. DNA for the CDR3: TGTGCCAGCACCATAGGGGTTGTGGCGGACTATAATTCACCCCTCCACTTT.

V gene TRBV7-9 combines with J gene TRBJ1-2, with no clear D. Trimming shortened V by 1 base and J by 6 bases, and 12 bases separated the two germline ends. Germline CDR1 SEHNR, CDR2 FQNEAQ (reference sequence). This CDR3 has 14 residues. CDR3 region: CASSLEVGRDGYTF. The DNA for the CDR3 is TGTGCCAGCAGCTTAGAAGTTGGGAGGGATGGCTACACCTTC. The whole variable domain, filled in from reference TRBV7-9 and TRBJ1-2, reads DTGVSQNPRHKITKRGQNVTFRCDPISEHNRLYWYRQTLGQGPEFLTYFQNEAQLEKSRLLSDRFSAERPKGSFSTLEIQRTEQGDSAMYLCASSLEVGRDGYTFGSGTRLTVV.

This rearrangement joins TRBV12-5 to TRBJ1-2; unclear D gene. Trimming took off 6 bases at V and 8 bases at J, with 16 bases between the two ends. This CDR3 has 13 residues. From germline, CDR1 is LGHNT and CDR2 FRNRAP. The CDR3 sequence is CASGFGNRKGYTF. The CDR3 DNA reads as TGTGCTAGTGGATTTGGTAATAGGAAGGGCTACACCTTC.

The chain uses TRBV29-1 and TRBJ1-2; 7 bases line up with TRBD1. Germline V CDR1 and CDR2: SQVTM, ANQGSEA. The V and J ends lost 7 bases and 8 bases, in that order; junction bases with no gene match: 13. The CDR3 is 13 amino acids. CDR3 region: CSDRQGSGLGYTF. The CDR3, as DNA: TGCAGCGACCGACAGGGATCGGGCTTGGGCTACACCTTC.

V is TRBV9 and J is TRBJ1-6; D perhaps matches TRBD1 (6 bases). This CDR3 is 15 amino acids long. Trimming removed 2 bases from V and 8 bases from J, with 14 bases in between. The germline V gene encodes CDR1 SGDLS and CDR2 YYNGEE. The CDR3 DNA is TGTGCCAGCAGCGTTGCGACAGGTGGGGATTCACCCCTCCACTTT. It encodes CASSVATGGDSPLHF.

The V gene is TRBV19, the J gene TRBJ2-5; TRBD1 matches at 8 bases. The CDR3 consists of 15 residues. V trimming: 8 bases; J trimming: 4 bases; junction bases outside the gene matches: 12. CDR1 LNHDA and CDR2 SQIVND come from the germline V gene (reference sequence). CDR3 bases: TGTGCCAGTCGACAGGAAGGACAGGGAAGAGAGACCCAGTACTTC. It encodes CASRQEGQGRETQYF.

This clone was seen only once. Other nucleotide sequences from this sample produce the same CDR3. The chain carries TRBV5-1 and TRBJ2-1, with D possibly TRBD2 on 5 matching bases. The V end lost 0 bases, the J end lost 3 bases, and 10 bases lay between the germline ends. The germline CDR1 and CDR2 sequences are SGHRS and YFSETQ. The CDR3 spans 15 residues. CDR3 DNA: TGCGCCAGCAGCTTGGGTCCGGGGATCTACAATGAGCAGTTCTTC. Encoded protein: CASSLGPGIYNEQFF.

The J gene is TRBJ2-5, the V gene TRBV28, with D unresolved. The last part of the DNA fits TRBJ2-7 better; the J call may be wrong. This CDR3 is 12 amino acids long. CDR1 and CDR2 from the germline V gene are MDHEN and SYDVKM. The CDR3 nucleotides read TGTGCCAGCAGCCCCCGGACCTACGAGCAGTACTTC. Translated: CASSPRTYEQYF.

The rearrangement links TRBV19 to TRBJ2-5; 7 bases line up with TRBD1. The ends lost 3 bases at V and 5 bases at J; junction bases unmatched: 9. CDR1 is LNHDA, CDR2 SQIVND, per germline (reference sequence). The CDR3 spans 15 residues. This chain's CDR3 is CASSISPTGWETQYF. The CDR3 bases are TGTGCCAGTAGTATCTCACCGACAGGGTGGGAGACCCAGTACTTC.

This chain connects TRBV6-1 to TRBJ1-3, with no clear D. Trimming took 1 base from V and 2 from J, leaving 9 bases between them. There are 15 residues in the CDR3. CDR1 is MNHNS and CDR2 is SASEGT in the germline V gene. CDR3 in amino acids: CASSEVREAGNTIYF. CDR3 DNA: TGTGCCAGCAGTGAAGTTCGAGAGGCTGGAAACACCATATATTTT.

Here the CDR3 reads CASSPLEGGGYEQYF. The CDR3 region has the DNA TGTGCCAGCAGCCCTCTTGAAGGGGGTGGCTACGAGCAGTACTTC. This chain joins TRBV11-2 and TRBJ2-7, with D tentatively TRBD1 (6 bases). V was trimmed by 5 bases and J by 3 bases, leaving 17 bases between them. The CDR3 runs to 15 residues. In germline, CDR1 is SGHAT, CDR2 FQNNGV.

This clone has only one observation. The chain couples TRBV10-3 to TRBJ2-3; D ambiguous. Trimming took 0 bases from V and 7 from J, leaving 14 bases between them. CDR1 and CDR2 (germline): ENHRY, SYGVKD. The CDR3 covers 15 residues. The CDR3 DNA reads TGTGCCATCAGTGAGTCGCAAGCGAAGGTTTATACGCAGTATTTT. It specifies CAISESQAKVYTQYF.

This clone was observed a single time. The chain links TRBV19 to TRBJ2-1, with 15 bases matching TRBD2. Germline-derived CDR1 and CDR2 are LNHDA and SQIVND (reference sequence). V lost 9 bases to trimming and J lost 6 bases; unmatched junction nucleotides: 12. CDR3 length: 17 residues. CDR3 DNA: TGTGCCAGCACGGGACTAGCGGGAGGAGCCTTCGGCAATGAGCAGTTCTTC. Translating gives CASTGLAGGAFGNEQFF.

This chain joins TRBV21-1 and TRBJ2-5. The end of the DNA aligns better with TRBJ2-7, so the J call may be wrong. TRBV21-1 is shown as a pseudogene. This CDR3 is built from 14 residues. The CDR3 is CASSIRTGSYEQYF. The CDR3, as DNA: TGTGCCAGCAGCATTCGGACCGGCTCCTACGAGCAGTACTTC.